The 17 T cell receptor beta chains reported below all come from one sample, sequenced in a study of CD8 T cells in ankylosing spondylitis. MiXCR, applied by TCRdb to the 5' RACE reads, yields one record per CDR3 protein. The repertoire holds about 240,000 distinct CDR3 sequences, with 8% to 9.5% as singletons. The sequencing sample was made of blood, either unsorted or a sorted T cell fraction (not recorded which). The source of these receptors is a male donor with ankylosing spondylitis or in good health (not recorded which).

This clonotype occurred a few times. The CDR3: CASSWTIGQGAYGYTF. For the CDR3, the DNA is TGCGCCAGCAGCTGGACGATCGGGCAGGGGGCCTATGGCTACACCTTC. This chain connects TRBV5-1 to TRBJ1-2, with 8 bases matching TRBD1. V gave up 3 bases and J gave up 4 bases; unmatched junction bases: 11. Per the germline V gene, CDR1 is SGHRS and CDR2 is YFSETQ. The CDR3 extends over 16 amino acids.

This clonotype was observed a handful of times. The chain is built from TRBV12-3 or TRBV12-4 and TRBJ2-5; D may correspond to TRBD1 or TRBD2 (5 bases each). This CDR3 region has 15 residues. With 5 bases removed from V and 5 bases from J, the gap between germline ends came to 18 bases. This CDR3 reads CASSLRLWGWETQYF. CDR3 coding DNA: TGTGCCAGCAGTCTCCGACTATGGGGGTGGGAGACCCAGTACTTC.

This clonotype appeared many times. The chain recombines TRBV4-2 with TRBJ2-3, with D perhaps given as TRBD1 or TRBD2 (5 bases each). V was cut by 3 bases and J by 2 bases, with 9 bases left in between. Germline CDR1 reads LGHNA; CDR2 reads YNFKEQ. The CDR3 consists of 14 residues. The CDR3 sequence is CASSQGRLTDTQYF. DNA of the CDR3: TGTGCCAGCAGCCAGGGACGGCTCACAGATACGCAGTATTTT.

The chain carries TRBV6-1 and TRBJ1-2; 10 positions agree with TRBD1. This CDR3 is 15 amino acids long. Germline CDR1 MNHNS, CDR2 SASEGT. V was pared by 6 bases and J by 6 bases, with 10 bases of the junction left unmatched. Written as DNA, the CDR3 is TGTGCCAGCAGGCACCCCGGGACAGGGGAGCATGGCTACACCTTC. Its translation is CASRHPGTGEHGYTF.

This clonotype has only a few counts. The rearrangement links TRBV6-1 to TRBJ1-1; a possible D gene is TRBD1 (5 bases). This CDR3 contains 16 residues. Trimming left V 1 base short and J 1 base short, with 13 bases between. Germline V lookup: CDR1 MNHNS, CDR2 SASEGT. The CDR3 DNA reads TGTGCCAGCAGTGAAGATGAGGGACCCTGGAACACTGAAGCTTTCTTT. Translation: CASSEDEGPWNTEAFF.

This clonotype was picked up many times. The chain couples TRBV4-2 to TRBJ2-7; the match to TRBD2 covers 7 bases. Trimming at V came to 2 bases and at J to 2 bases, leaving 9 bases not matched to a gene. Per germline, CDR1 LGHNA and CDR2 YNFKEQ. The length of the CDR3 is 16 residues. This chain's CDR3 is CASSQTGLSLTYEQYF. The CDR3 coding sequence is TGTGCCAGCAGCCAAACGGGACTATCACTCACCTACGAGCAGTACTTC.

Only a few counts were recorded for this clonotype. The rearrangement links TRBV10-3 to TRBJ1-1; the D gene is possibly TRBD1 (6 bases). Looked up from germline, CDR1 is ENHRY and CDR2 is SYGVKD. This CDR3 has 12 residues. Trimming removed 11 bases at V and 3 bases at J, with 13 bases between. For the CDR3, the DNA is TGTGCCTCGGGGGGCGAATACACTGAAGCTTTCTTT. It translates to CASGGEYTEAFF.

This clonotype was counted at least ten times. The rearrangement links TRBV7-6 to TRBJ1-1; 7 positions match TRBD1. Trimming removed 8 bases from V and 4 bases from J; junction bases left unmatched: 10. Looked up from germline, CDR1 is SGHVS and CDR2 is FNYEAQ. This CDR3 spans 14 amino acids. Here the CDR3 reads CASALEGAFTEAFF. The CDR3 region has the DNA TGTGCCAGCGCCCTGGAGGGGGCTTTCACTGAAGCTTTCTTT.

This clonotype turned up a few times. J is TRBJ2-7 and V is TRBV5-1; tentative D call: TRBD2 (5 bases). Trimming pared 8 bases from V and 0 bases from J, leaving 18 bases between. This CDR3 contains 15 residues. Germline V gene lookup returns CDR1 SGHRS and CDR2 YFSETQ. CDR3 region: CASQGRVNSSYEQYF. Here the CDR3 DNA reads TGCGCCAGTCAAGGGCGGGTTAACAGCTCCTACGAGCAGTACTTC.

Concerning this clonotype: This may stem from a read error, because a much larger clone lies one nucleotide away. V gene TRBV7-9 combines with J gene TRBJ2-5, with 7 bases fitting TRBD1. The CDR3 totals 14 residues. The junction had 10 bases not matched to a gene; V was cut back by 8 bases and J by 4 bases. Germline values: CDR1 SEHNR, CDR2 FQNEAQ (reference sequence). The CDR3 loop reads CASCPRPGGETQYF. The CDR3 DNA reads TGTGCCAGCTGCCCGAGACCAGGGGGAGAGACCCAGTACTTC.

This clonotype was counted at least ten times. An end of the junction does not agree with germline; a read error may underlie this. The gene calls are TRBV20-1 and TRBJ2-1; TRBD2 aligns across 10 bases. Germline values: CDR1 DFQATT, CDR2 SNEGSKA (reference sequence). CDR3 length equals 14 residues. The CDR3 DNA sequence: TGCAGTGCCCCCTTCCAGCGGGGGGGCGGTATCCCCGTCTTC. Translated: CSAPFQRGGGIPVF.

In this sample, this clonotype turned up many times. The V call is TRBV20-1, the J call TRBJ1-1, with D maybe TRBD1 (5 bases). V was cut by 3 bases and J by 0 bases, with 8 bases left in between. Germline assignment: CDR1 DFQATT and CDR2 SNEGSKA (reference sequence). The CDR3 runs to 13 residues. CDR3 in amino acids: CSARRQLNTEAFF. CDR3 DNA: TGCAGTGCTAGGCGACAGCTGAACACTGAAGCTTTCTTT.

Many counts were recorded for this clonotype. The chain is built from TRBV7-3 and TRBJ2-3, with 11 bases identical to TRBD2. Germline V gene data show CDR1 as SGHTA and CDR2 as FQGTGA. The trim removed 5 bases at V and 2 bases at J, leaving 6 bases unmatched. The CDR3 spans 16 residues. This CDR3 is CASSPGTSGLTDTQYF. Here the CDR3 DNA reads TGTGCCAGCAGCCCAGGGACTAGCGGCCTCACAGATACGCAGTATTTT.

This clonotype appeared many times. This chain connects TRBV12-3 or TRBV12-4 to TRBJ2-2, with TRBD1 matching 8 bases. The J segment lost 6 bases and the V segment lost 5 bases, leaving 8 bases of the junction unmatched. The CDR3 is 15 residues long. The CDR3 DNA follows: TGTGCCAGCAGTCTCGGGACAGGTTTCCCCGGGGAGCTGTTTTTT. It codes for CASSLGTGFPGELFF.

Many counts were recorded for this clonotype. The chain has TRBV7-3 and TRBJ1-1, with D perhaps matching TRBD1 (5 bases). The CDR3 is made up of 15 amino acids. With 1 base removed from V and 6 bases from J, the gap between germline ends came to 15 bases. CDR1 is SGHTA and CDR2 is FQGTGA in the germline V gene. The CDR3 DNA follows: TGTGCCAGCAGCTTAAGGGGGACGACCAGCCCTGAAGCTTTCTTT. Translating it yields CASSLRGTTSPEAFF. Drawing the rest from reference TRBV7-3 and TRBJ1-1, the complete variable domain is GAGVSQTPSNKVTEKGKYVELRCDPISGHTALYWYRQSLGQGPEFLIYFQGTGAADDSGLPNDRFFAVRPEGSVSTLKIQRTERGDSAVYLCASSLRGTTSPEAFFGQGTRLTVV.

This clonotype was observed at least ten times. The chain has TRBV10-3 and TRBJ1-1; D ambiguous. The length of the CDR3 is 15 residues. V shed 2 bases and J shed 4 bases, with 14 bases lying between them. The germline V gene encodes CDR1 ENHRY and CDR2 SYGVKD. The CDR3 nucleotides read TGTGCCATCAGTGAGACCGACGTCGGCAGCACTGAAGCTTTCTTT. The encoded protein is CAISETDVGSTEAFF.

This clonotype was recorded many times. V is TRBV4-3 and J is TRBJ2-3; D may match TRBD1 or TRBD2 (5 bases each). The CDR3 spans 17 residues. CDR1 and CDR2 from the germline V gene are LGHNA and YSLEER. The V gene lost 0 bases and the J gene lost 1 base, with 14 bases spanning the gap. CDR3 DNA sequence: TGCGCCAGCAGCCAAGATTCCCGGGGCCGGGGCACAGATACGCAGTATTTT. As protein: CASSQDSRGRGTDTQYF.